What follows are 18 T cell receptor beta chains derived from one specimen sequenced in a study of cytomegalovirus exposure and HLA in healthy donors (dated by TCRdb to the late 2010s). The receptor library was made with the immunoSEQ multiplex PCR assay. For the multiplex PCR, a mixture combining 60 forward primers for TCR Vbeta segments and 13 reverse primers for TCR Jbeta segments was used. This immuneACCESS table, as held by TCRdb, lists in-frame sequences with V and J called but not all clones. Of the missing ones, under half trace to an unresolved V gene in checked studies; the others have no known cause. The sample table shows 100,000 to 150,000 clones, and about 71% are seen once. Around 3.3% of the sample comes from the top ten. Specimen: PBMCs. The source of these receptors is a woman aged 50 to 65 in good health and CMV-seronegative.

The chain is built from TRBV4-3 and TRBJ2-2, with D perhaps matching TRBD2 (5 bases). The CDR3 has 19 amino acids. Trimming cost V 0 bases and J 6 bases, with 23 bases left between them. The germline V gene encodes CDR1 LGHNA and CDR2 YSLEER. This CDR3 reads CASSQESLVGSLGAGELFF. The CDR3 DNA reads as TGCGCCAGCAGCCAAGAGAGTCTGGTGGGAAGCCTGGGAGCCGGGGAGCTGTTTTTT.

The V and J genes are TRBV9 and TRBJ2-5, with 8 nucleotides matching TRBD2. Trimming at V came to 3 bases and at J to 5 bases, leaving 6 bases not matched to a gene. In germline, CDR1 is SGDLS, CDR2 YYNGEE. The CDR3 contains 14 residues. The CDR3 region has the DNA TGTGCCAGCAGCGACAGCGGGAGTTGGGAGACCCAGTACTTC. It codes for CASSDSGSWETQYF.

The genes are TRBV11-2 and TRBJ2-5; weak D call: TRBD2 (6 bases). This CDR3 has 18 residues. Germline assignment: CDR1 SGHAT and CDR2 FQNNGV. Trimming shortened V by 1 base and J by 2 bases, and 20 bases separated the two germline ends. CDR3: CASSLVYGSSTAQETQYF. CDR3 bases: TGTGCCAGCAGCTTAGTATACGGGAGCTCGACAGCTCAAGAGACCCAGTACTTC. The full variable domain, with the rest looked up from reference TRBV11-2 and TRBJ2-5, is EAGVAQSPRYKIIEKRQSVAFWCNPISGHATLYWYQQILGQGPKLLIQFQNNGVVDDSQLPKDRFSAERLKGVDSTLKIQPAKLEDSAVYLCASSLVYGSSTAQETQYFGPGTRLLVL.

This clone was recorded a few times. This chain joins TRBV6-5 and TRBJ1-2; 7 positions match TRBD1. V shed 8 bases, J shed 8 bases, and the junction held 17 bases outside the gene matches. CDR1 is MNHEY, CDR2 SVGAGI, per germline. The length of the CDR3 is 15 residues. CDR3 in amino acids: CASAPSGQTVWGYTF. In DNA, the CDR3 is TGTGCCAGCGCCCCGTCGGGACAGACGGTATGGGGCTACACCTTC.

Remarks on this clone: The same CDR3 arises from other DNA sequences in this sample as well. The chain has TRBV28 and TRBJ2-5, with no clear D. This CDR3 has 11 amino acids. CDR1 and CDR2 (germline): MDHEN, SYDVKM. V lost 4 bases to trimming and J lost 2 bases, with 2 bases between them. The CDR3 protein is CASSSQETQYF. The CDR3 DNA follows: TGTGCCAGCAGTTCGCAAGAGACCCAGTACTTC.

This clone has only a few counts. The chain uses TRBV9 and TRBJ1-5, with D maybe TRBD1 (6 bases). Trimming pared 0 bases from V and 0 bases from J, leaving 13 bases between. The germline V gene encodes CDR1 SGDLS and CDR2 YYNGEE. The CDR3 has 17 residues. DNA of the CDR3: TGTGCCAGCAGCGTAGCTACCGAGGGGGATAGCAATCAGCCCCAGCATTTT. Translating it yields CASSVATEGDSNQPQHF.

The rearrangement uses TRBV5-1 and TRBJ2-3; D gene uncertain. Germline V gene sequence: CDR1 SGHRS, CDR2 YFSETQ. The CDR3 spans 12 residues. The ends were cut back, 5 bases at V and 0 bases at J, with 4 bases in the middle. The CDR3 protein is CASRTSTDTQYF. The CDR3 DNA is TGCGCCAGCAGGACTAGCACAGATACGCAGTATTTT.

This sequence joins TRBV7-6 and TRBJ2-1; 10 nucleotides match TRBD2. Losses at the gene ends were 5 bases for V and 5 bases for J; bases not matched to a gene: 6. Germline CDR1 is SGHVS and CDR2 is FNYEAQ. This CDR3 comprises 15 residues. CDR3 sequence: CASSATSGSHNEQFF. The DNA for the CDR3 is TGTGCCAGCAGCGCGACTAGCGGGTCTCACAATGAGCAGTTCTTC. Complete variable domain (other parts from reference TRBV7-6 and TRBJ2-1): GAGVSQSPRYKVTKRGQDVALRCDPISGHVSLYWYRQALGQGPEFLTYFNYEAQQDKSGLPNDRFSAERPEGSISTLTIQRTEQRDSAMYRCASSATSGSHNEQFFGPGTRLTVL.

This clone occurred once. The chain has TRBV4-1 and TRBJ2-1, with 8 bases lining up with TRBD2. This CDR3 is 15 amino acids long. Germline CDR1 MGHRA, CDR2 YSYEKL. J lost 8 bases, V lost 1 base, and 7 bases had no gene match. CDR3 sequence: CASSQVGLALDEQFF. The CDR3 DNA sequence: TGCGCCAGCAGCCAAGTCGGACTAGCTCTGGATGAGCAGTTCTTC.

V is TRBV29-1 and J is TRBJ2-1; perhaps TRBD1 as D (6 bases). V lost 2 bases and J lost 6, with 14 bases in between. The CDR3 contains 14 residues. Germline CDR1 reads SQVTM; CDR2 reads ANQGSEA. In DNA, the CDR3 is TGCAGCGTTGAACCGACAGGAAAACCCAATGAGCAGTTCTTC. This translates into CSVEPTGKPNEQFF.

The V call is TRBV30, the J call TRBJ1-2; D uncertain. This CDR3 is built from 16 residues. V was cut by 0 bases and J by 4 bases, with 18 bases left in between. Germline assignment: CDR1 GTSNPN and CDR2 SVGIG (reference sequence). The CDR3 nucleotides read TGTGCCTGGAGTGTTCCCTTCATCAATCGGGGCTATGGCTACACCTTC. Translated, it gives CAWSVPFINRGYGYTF.

This chain joins TRBV7-9 and TRBJ2-1; the D is unclear. The V end was cut by 2 bases, the J end by 0 bases, with 5 bases between. Looked up from germline, CDR1 is SEHNR and CDR2 is FQNEAQ (reference sequence). The CDR3 runs 14 residues. The CDR3 DNA is TGTGCCAGCAGCTTAACGAGCTCCTACAATGAGCAGTTCTTC. This codes for CASSLTSSYNEQFF.

The gene calls are TRBV28 and TRBJ2-5, with 10 bases aligning to TRBD1. The J call is uncertain, as TRBJ2-7 better fits the DNA end. This CDR3 contains 14 residues. CDR1 is MDHEN, CDR2 SYDVKM, per germline. The CDR3 loop is CATGAGTGAYEQYF. The CDR3 coding sequence is TGTGCCACGGGGGCCGGGACAGGGGCCTACGAGCAGTACTTC.

V usage is TRBV4-3 and J usage is TRBJ1-2; 8 bases are shared with TRBD1. Germline CDR1 reads LGHNA; CDR2 reads YSLEER. Germline trimming cut 1 base from V and 4 bases from J; bases unmatched to any gene: 5. The length of the CDR3 is 15 residues. CDR3 loop: CASSQVDRGGYGYTF. The DNA for the CDR3 is TGCGCCAGCAGCCAAGTTGACAGGGGTGGCTATGGCTACACCTTC.

V and J are TRBV6-5 and TRBJ2-2, with 11 bases matching TRBD1. The CDR3 is 16 residues long. The trim removed 0 bases at V and 6 bases at J, leaving 3 bases unmatched. Germline V gene sequence: CDR1 MNHEY, CDR2 SVGAGI. Written as DNA, the CDR3 is TGTGCCAGCAGTTACTCCGGGACAGGGGGGCCCGGGGAGCTGTTTTTT. Its protein is CASSYSGTGGPGELFF.

This clone was counted a few times. The rearrangement links TRBV18 to TRBJ2-5; D gene unclear. Germline V lookup: CDR1 KGHSH, CDR2 LQKENI. This CDR3 spans 13 amino acids. V was shortened by 0 bases and J by 3 bases, with 5 bases between the two germline ends. Written as DNA, the CDR3 is TGTGCCAGCTCACCACCGTTAGAAGAGACCCAGTACTTC. Encoded protein: CASSPPLEETQYF.

CDR3 residues: CASSSTSGNQPQHF. The CDR3 DNA reads as TGTGCCAGCAGTTCCACCTCAGGCAATCAGCCCCAGCATTTT. The chain employs TRBV6-5 and TRBJ1-5; no definite D call. The length of the CDR3 is 14 residues. The ends were cut back, 4 bases at V and 2 bases at J, with 9 bases in the middle. Germline loops: CDR1 MNHEY, CDR2 SVGAGI.

This clone was detected once. The chain has TRBV27 and TRBJ2-2, with 8 bases aligning to TRBD2. Germline V gene sequence: CDR1 MNHEY, CDR2 SMNVEV (reference sequence). The CDR3 runs 16 residues. V shed 3 bases and J 1 base; nucleotides not matched to a gene: 4. CDR3 residues: CASSLRLAGNTGELFF. CDR3 nucleotides: TGTGCCAGCAGTTTGAGGCTAGCGGGGAACACCGGGGAGCTGTTTTTT.